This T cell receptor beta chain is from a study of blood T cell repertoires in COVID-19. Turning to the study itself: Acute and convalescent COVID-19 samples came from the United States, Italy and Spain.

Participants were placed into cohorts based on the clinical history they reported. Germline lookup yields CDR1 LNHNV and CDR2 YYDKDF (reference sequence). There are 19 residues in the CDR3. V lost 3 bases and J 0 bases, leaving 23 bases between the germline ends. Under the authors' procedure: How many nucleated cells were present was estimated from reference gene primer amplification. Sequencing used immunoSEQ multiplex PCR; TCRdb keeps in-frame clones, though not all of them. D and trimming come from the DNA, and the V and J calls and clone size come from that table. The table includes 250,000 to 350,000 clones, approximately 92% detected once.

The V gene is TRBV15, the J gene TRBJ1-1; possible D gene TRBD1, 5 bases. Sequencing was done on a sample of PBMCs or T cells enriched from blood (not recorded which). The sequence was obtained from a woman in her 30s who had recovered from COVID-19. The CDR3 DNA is TGTGCCACCAGCAGGAGTAGGAGGGGCAGGGACTACCTGAACACTGAAGCTTTCTTT. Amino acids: CATSRSRRGRDYLNTEAFF.